This is a list of T cell receptor beta chains from one sample in a study of blood T cell repertoires in COVID-19. Profiled with immunoSEQ multiplex PCR; TCRdb holds only in-frame clones, not every one. Of about 240,000 clones listed, approximately 78% are singletons. The sample consisted of peripheral blood. The receptors come from an older woman with active or convalescent COVID-19. The CDR3 runs from the conserved cysteine through the conserved F or W. D genes are given only for firm matches. The size entry is marked missing in some rows and otherwise reads once, few, many or a size class.

>TRBJ1-2|-|TRBV7-2|-
TGTGCCAGCAGCTCGACAGGAACCGGTGGCTACACCTTC
CASSSTGTGGYTF
>TRBJ2-3|-|TRBV10-1|once
TGCGCCAGCAGTGACAGGTATACGCAGTATTTT
CASSDRYTQYF
>TRBJ1-2|-|TRBV18|-
TGTGCCAGCTCTAGGCAGGGGACTAACTATGGCTACACCTTC
CASSRQGTNYGYTF
>TRBJ2-1|-|TRBV20-1|-
TGCAGTGCTAGTAACAGGCGCAGCTCCTACAATGAGCAGTTCTTC
CSASNRRSSYNEQFF
>TRBJ1-2|TRBD1|TRBV2|-
TGTGCCAGCAGTGAAGCCAGGGGGGATGGCTACACCTTC
CASSEARGDGYTF
>TRBJ1-3|-|TRBV30|-
TGTGCCTGGAGGCAGGGTTGGGACACCATATATTTT
CAWRQGWDTIYF
>TRBJ2-1|-|TRBV20-1|few
TGCAGTGCTAGTGGGTTGGCGGGCGGGGTTCCCTACAATGAGCAGTTCTTC
CSASGLAGGVPYNEQFF
>TRBJ1-5|-|TRBV30|-
TGTGCCTGGAGTGTACGGGGGAAAGGCAATCAGCCCCAGCATTTT
CAWSVRGKGNQPQHF
>TRBJ1-5|TRBD1|TRBV19|few
TGTGCCAGTAGTCCATGGGGACAGGGGGATCAGCCCCAGCATTTT
CASSPWGQGDQPQHF
>TRBJ2-1|TRBD2|TRBV7-8|once
TGTGCCAGCAGCCTCACTAGCGGGGGGGCCGAACTCGATGAGCAGTTCTTC
CASSLTSGGAELDEQFF
>TRBJ1-2|TRBD1|TRBV13|-
TGTGCCAGCAGCATCAGGGGGAACACCAACTATGGCTACACCTTC
CASSIRGNTNYGYTF
>TRBJ1-3|-|TRBV4-3|once
TGCGCCAGCAGCCGCGCTGACAGTGTTACAGGAAACACCATATATTTT
CASSRADSVTGNTIYF
>TRBJ1-5|TRBD1|TRBV3-1/TRBV3-2|-
TGTGCCAGCAGCCTCGGGACAGGCCGCAATCAGCCCCAGCATTTT
CASSLGTGRNQPQHF
>TRBJ1-6|-|TRBV25-1|-
TGTGCCAGCAGTGATAGCAGGGGCGACTTTATGATTTCACCCCTCCACTTT
CASSDSRGDFMISPLHF
>TRBJ2-1|TRBD2|TRBV6-5|-
TGTGCCAGCAGTTCCAGACTAGCGGGGCACTACAATGAGCAGTTCTTC
CASSSRLAGHYNEQFF
>TRBJ2-3|TRBD1|TRBV30|-
TGTGCCTGGAGCGTCCACAGGGGACCCTCGAGCACAGATACGCAGTATTTT
CAWSVHRGPSSTDTQYF
>TRBJ1-3|TRBD1|TRBV6-5|-
TGTGCCAGCAGTAGACAGGGGGCTGGAAACACCATATATTTT
CASSRQGAGNTIYF
>TRBJ2-3|TRBD2|TRBV5-1|-
TGCGCCAGCAGTTTGACTAGCGGGGGTGGTTCAGATACGCAGTATTTT
CASSLTSGGGSDTQYF
>TRBJ2-2|-|TRBV7-8|once
TGTGCCAGCAGCTTAGGCAGGGTATGGAACACCGGGGAGCTGTTTTTT
CASSLGRVWNTGELFF
>TRBJ1-3|TRBD1|TRBV2|-
TGTGCCAGCCTCCGCGGGACAGGGAGAAACACCATATATTTT
CASLRGTGRNTIYF
>TRBJ1-1|-|TRBV18|few
TGTGCCAGCTCACCGGGGGCCGGCGCAGGGACTGAAGCTTTCTTT
CASSPGAGAGTEAFF
>TRBJ2-3|TRBD1|TRBV9|-
TGTGCCAGCAGCGTAGAGGGGGCCTCCACAGATACGCAGTATTTT
CASSVEGASTDTQYF
>TRBJ2-1|-|TRBV5-1|few
TGCGCCAGCAGCTTGGGCGGCAGGGGTAATGAGCAGTTCTTC
CASSLGGRGNEQFF
>TRBJ1-2|-|TRBV12-3/TRBV12-4|few
TGTGCCAGCAGCCTGGACTTAGGCTATGGCTACACCTTC
CASSLDLGYGYTF
>TRBJ2-3|-|TRBV19|once
TGTGCCAGTAGTATCGGAGGGGGCTCCACAGATACGCAGTATTTT
CASSIGGGSTDTQYF
>TRBJ1-1|-|TRBV4-1|-
TGCGCCAGCAGCCAAGACAGGGCCCGTACTGAAGCTTTCTTT
CASSQDRARTEAFF
>TRBJ1-1|-|TRBV10-3|-
TGTGCCATTAATGGGGGGGCGGGGGCTGAAGCTTTCTTT
CAINGGAGAEAFF
>TRBJ2-7|TRBD2|TRBV27|-
TGTGCCAGCAGTATAGGCGGGGGTATACCCTACGAGCAGTACTTC
CASSIGGGIPYEQYF
>TRBJ1-4|-|TRBV2|-
TGTGCCAGCAGTGACGATGAAAAACTGTTTTTT
CASSDDEKLFF
>TRBJ1-1|-|TRBV6-5|-
TGTGCCACCCAGGGACAACAGAACACTGAAGCTTTCTTT
CATQGQQNTEAFF
>TRBJ1-1|-|TRBV6-5|-
TGTGCCAGCAGTTACTCGGTAACAGGACTAAACACTGAAGCTTTCTTT
CASSYSVTGLNTEAFF
>TRBJ1-2|TRBD1|TRBV5-8|-
TGTGCCAGCAGCTTGGCTCGACAGGGTTTGTGGGGCTACACCTTC
CASSLARQGLWGYTF
>TRBJ2-2|-|TRBV30|-
TGTGCCTGGAGTGTAAGCGACTTAGGCACCGGGGAGCTGTTTTTT
CAWSVSDLGTGELFF
>TRBJ1-1|-|TRBV19|-
TGTGCCAGTAGTATAGGGACGGCAGGGTCTTTCTTT
CASSIGTAGSFF
>TRBJ1-4|TRBD1|TRBV18|few
TGTGCCAGCTCACCACCCCAGGGGGCTGGCGAAAAACTGTTTTTT
CASSPPQGAGEKLFF
>TRBJ1-2|-|TRBV10-3|-
TGTGCCATCAGTGGATCGAGGGATTATGGCTACACCTTC
CAISGSRDYGYTF
>TRBJ1-5|-|TRBV19|-
TGTGCCAGTAGTAGCAGAGGGATTGGCAATCAGCCCCAGCATTTT
CASSSRGIGNQPQHF
>TRBJ1-2|-|TRBV30|-
TGTGCCTGGAGGGGAAAGGGGGCTAACTATGGCTACACCTTC
CAWRGKGANYGYTF
>TRBJ2-3|TRBD2|TRBV4-1|-
TGCGCCAGCAGCCAATTAGCGGGGGTAAGCACAGATACGCAGTATTTT
CASSQLAGVSTDTQYF
>TRBJ2-7|-|TRBV27|-
TGTGCCAGCAGTTTAACCACAGCGGCCTACGAGCAGTACTTC
CASSLTTAAYEQYF
>TRBJ2-7|-|TRBV4-1|-
TGCGCCAGCAGCCAAGCCGTAGTTGCAGGCTCCTACGAGCAGTACTTC
CASSQAVVAGSYEQYF